What follows are 21 T cell receptor beta chains derived from one specimen sequenced in a study of T cell repertoires in cytomegalovirus infection. Their antigen targets remain unknown. TCRdb fed the reads into MiXCR, producing one record per CDR3 protein. The sample yields about 500,000 distinct CDR3 sequences, about 33% seen once. Sequenced material: cultured PBMCs, taken from culture after CMV antigen stimulation. The origin of the receptors is a human donor in good health (CMV status not recorded). Some clones in this sample may be carry-over from other donors' samples.

In its sample, this clonotype was seen a few times. This chain links TRBV10-3 with TRBJ1-1; D is undetermined. The CDR3 covers 11 residues. With 6 bases removed from V and 2 bases from J, the gap between germline ends came to 4 bases. Germline lookup yields CDR1 ENHRY and CDR2 SYGVKD. The CDR3 nucleotides read TGTGCCATCAGCGCTAACACTGAAGCTTTCTTT. Encoded protein: CAISANTEAFF.

The table lists this clonotype with a few counts. The rearrangement uses TRBV7-2 and TRBJ1-5; perhaps TRBD1 as D (6 bases). The CDR3 consists of 18 residues. V was clipped by 4 bases and J by 4 bases, with 23 bases between them. Germline V gives CDR1 SGHTA, CDR2 FQGNSA. In DNA form, the CDR3 reads TGTGCCAGCAGCTCCCCACGTACAGGGCGGCTAGGAAATCAGCCCCAGCATTTT. Amino acids: CASSSPRTGRLGNQPQHF.

A few counts support this clonotype. The chain carries TRBV28 and TRBJ1-1; D gene ambiguous. Germline V gene sequence: CDR1 MDHEN, CDR2 SYDVKM. This CDR3 has 14 residues. V lost 0 bases, J lost 1 base, and 6 bases lay in between. This CDR3 reads CASSLWRENTEAFF. In DNA, the CDR3 is TGTGCCAGCAGTTTATGGAGGGAGAACACTGAAGCTTTCTTT.

The chain carries TRBV7-3 and TRBJ2-3, with TRBD2 matching over 8 bases. The CDR3 sequence is 16 residues long. From germline, CDR1 is SGHTA and CDR2 FQGTGA. V was clipped by 5 bases and J by 3 bases; unmatched bases: 10. CDR3 DNA sequence: TGTGCCAGCAGCACCACAACTAGCGGCATTACAGATACGCAGTATTTT. This codes for CASSTTTSGITDTQYF.

Only a few counts were recorded for this clonotype. This chain uses TRBV6-2 or TRBV6-3 with TRBJ2-4; D not resolved. Trimming left V 4 bases short and J 0 bases short, with 13 bases between. The V gene's germline CDR1 is MNHEY and CDR2 SVGEGT. This CDR3 is 16 amino acids long. The CDR3 loop is CASSSGPPGAKNIQYF. In DNA form, the CDR3 reads TGTGCCAGCAGTTCTGGACCTCCCGGAGCCAAAAACATTCAGTACTTC.

This clonotype was counted a few times. This chain connects TRBV12-3 or TRBV12-4 to TRBJ2-5, with 16 bases identical to TRBD2. V was pared by 4 bases and J by 4 bases, with 6 bases of the junction left unmatched. The CDR3 runs 17 residues. CDR3: CASSSGTSGRARETQYF. CDR3 in DNA: TGTGCCAGCAGTTCTGGGACTAGCGGGAGGGCCAGAGAGACCCAGTACTTC.

This clonotype was seen a few times. The gene calls are TRBV12-3 or TRBV12-4 and TRBJ2-3; D perhaps matches TRBD2 (5 bases). V lost 6 bases, J lost 1 base, and 11 bases lay in between. The length of the CDR3 is 14 residues. CDR3 residues: CASRMTEGTDTQYF. As DNA, the CDR3 is TGTGCCAGCAGGATGACGGAGGGCACAGATACGCAGTATTTT.

The J gene is TRBJ2-5, the V gene TRBV15; 7 bases are a match to TRBD1. The germline V gene encodes CDR1 LNHNV and CDR2 YYDKDF (reference sequence). V lost 0 bases, J lost 3 bases, and 7 bases stayed unmatched. The CDR3 sequence is 16 residues long. The CDR3 sequence is CATSRDQIRGKETQYF. The CDR3 DNA sequence: TGTGCCACCAGCAGAGATCAGATCAGGGGGAAAGAGACCCAGTACTTC.

This clonotype was seen a few times. The rearrangement joins TRBV3-1 to TRBJ1-5, with D unclear. Trimming stripped 1 base from V and 7 bases from J, with 11 bases between. The CDR3 totals 14 residues. The germline CDR1 and CDR2 sequences are LGHDT and YNNKEL (reference sequence). This CDR3 is CASSQGTAKQPQHF. DNA of the CDR3: TGTGCCAGCAGCCAAGGGACGGCCAAACAGCCCCAGCATTTT.

The chain has TRBV7-2 and TRBJ2-5; 9 positions agree with TRBD2. V dropped 1 base and J dropped 5; count of bases not matched to a gene: 5. The CDR3 totals 15 residues. CDR1 SGHTA and CDR2 FQGNSA come from the germline V gene. CDR3 in DNA: TGTGCCAGCAGCTTAGGGGTAGCGGGAGCTGAGACCCAGTACTTC. This translates into CASSLGVAGAETQYF.

The genes are TRBV7-9 and TRBJ2-1; 9 positions match TRBD1. CDR1 is SEHNR and CDR2 is FQNEAQ in the germline V gene (reference sequence). This CDR3 region has 17 residues. The ends lost 5 bases at V and 6 bases at J; junction bases unmatched: 14. The CDR3 protein is CASSPRPGTGSFNEQFF. The CDR3 DNA reads TGTGCCAGCAGCCCTCGTCCCGGGACAGGGTCATTCAATGAGCAGTTCTTC.

This clonotype was seen ten or more times. V and J are TRBV7-9 and TRBJ1-1; TRBD1 is a possible D gene (5 bases). Trimming shortened V by 2 bases and J by 0 bases, and 7 bases separated the two germline ends. Germline CDR1 is SEHNR and CDR2 is FQNEAQ (reference sequence). There are 14 residues in the CDR3. CDR3 amino acids: CASSLQGLNTEAFF. In nucleotides, the CDR3 is TGTGCCAGCAGCTTACAGGGTTTGAACACTGAAGCTTTCTTT.

The count of this clonotype is one. The chain couples TRBV5-4 to TRBJ2-1; D perhaps matches TRBD1 (6 bases). V was shortened by 5 bases and J by 5 bases, with 17 bases between the two germline ends. This CDR3 comprises 15 residues. Germline values: CDR1 SGHNT, CDR2 YYREEE (reference sequence). The CDR3 region is CASSFDRTIDNEQFF. The CDR3 nucleotides are TGTGCCAGCAGTTTTGACAGGACCATCGACAATGAGCAGTTCTTC.

The V gene is TRBV12-3 or TRBV12-4, the J gene TRBJ2-7, with TRBD2 matching 7 bases. V shed 8 bases, J shed 0 bases, and the junction held 4 bases outside the gene matches. CDR3 length: 13 residues. CDR3 bases: TGTGCCAGCCGAGCGGGGTCCTCCTACGAGCAGTACTTC. Amino acid sequence: CASRAGSSYEQYF.

This clonotype was counted only a few times. The chain is built from TRBV7-2 and TRBJ2-3, with D tentatively TRBD1 (6 bases). The CDR3 length is 15 residues. Germline V gene lookup returns CDR1 SGHTA and CDR2 FQGNSA. The ends were cut back, 5 bases at V and 5 bases at J, with 17 bases in the middle. The CDR3 reads CASSATGYPRDTQYF. The CDR3 DNA reads TGTGCCAGCAGCGCCACAGGGTACCCCCGAGATACGCAGTATTTT.

The chain has TRBV5-1 and TRBJ2-5; D unresolved. The CDR3 consists of 14 residues. Per the germline V gene, CDR1 is SGHRS and CDR2 is YFSETQ. V was cut by 2 bases and J by 1 base, with 9 bases left in between. The CDR3 loop reads CASSFNSAQETQYF. The DNA for the CDR3 is TGCGCCAGCAGCTTTAATTCTGCCCAAGAGACCCAGTACTTC.

This clonotype has just a few counts. The CDR3 DNA is TGTGCCAGCAGCCTGACTTTGAATCGCCTACACAATGAGCAGTTCTTC. Protein product: CASSLTLNRLHNEQFF. This sequence joins TRBV7-2 and TRBJ2-1; D gene uncertain. V lost 5 bases to trimming and J lost 5 bases, with 19 bases between them. The V gene's germline CDR1 is SGHTA and CDR2 FQGNSA. The CDR3 extends over 16 amino acids.

The chain employs TRBV4-1 and TRBJ2-3; TRBD2 matches 14 bases. The V segment lost 3 bases and the J segment 1 base; nucleotides outside the gene matches: 18. This CDR3 contains 22 residues. Germline CDR1 reads MGHRA; CDR2 reads YSYEKL. CDR3 coding DNA: TGCGCCAGCAGCCACGTCAGGACGGGACTAGCGGGGGTCCCCCCCCGCACAGATACGCAGTATTTT. Translation gives CASSHVRTGLAGVPPRTDTQYF.

V is TRBV6-5 and J is TRBJ1-1; D unclear. Trimming left V 4 bases short and J 4 bases short, with 19 bases between. This CDR3 is 16 amino acids long. Per germline, CDR1 MNHEY and CDR2 SVGAGI. CDR3 sequence (DNA): TGTGCCAGCAGTTTGGGCCCACTTTCATCGGGCACTGAAGCTTTCTTT. This gives the protein CASSLGPLSSGTEAFF.

CDR3 amino acids: CASSVGSGTQYF. CDR3 coding DNA: TGTGCCAGCAGCGTAGGATCAGGGACGCAGTATTTT. The chain carries TRBV9 and TRBJ2-3, with D possibly being TRBD1 (5 bases). With 0 bases removed from V and 9 bases from J, the gap between germline ends came to 8 bases. In germline, CDR1 is SGDLS, CDR2 YYNGEE. The CDR3 consists of 12 residues. The complete variable domain, with remaining parts taken from reference TRBV9 and TRBJ2-3, reads DSGVTQTPKHLITATGQRVTLRCSPRSGDLSVYWYQQSLDQGLQFLIQYYNGEERAKGNILERFSAQQFPDLHSELNLSSLELGDSALYFCASSVGSGTQYFGPGTRLTVL.

CDR3 residues: CASSVGDYYTDTQYF. The CDR3 region has the DNA TGTGCCAGCAGTGTCGGGGACTATTACACAGATACGCAGTATTTT. The rearrangement links TRBV6-1 to TRBJ2-3, with 7 positions matching TRBD2. The CDR3 covers 15 residues. The V gene end was trimmed by 4 bases and the J gene end by 2 bases; junction bases not matched to a gene: 6. Per the germline V gene, CDR1 is MNHNS and CDR2 is SASEGT.